These 9 T cell receptor beta chains originate from one sample sequenced in a study of blood T cell repertoires in COVID-19. Only in-frame clones appear in the TCRdb table, and some are missing; sequencing was by immunoSEQ multiplex PCR. This table holds over 65,000 clones, about 81% found once. The sequencing input was peripheral blood. The receptors come from a human donor in a cohort sampled during active COVID-19.

The V and J genes are TRBV2 and TRBJ1-2, with D unclear. This CDR3 is built from 14 residues. Germline CDR1 and CDR2: SNHLY and FYNNEI. V was pared by 7 bases and J by 8 bases, with 20 bases between. The CDR3 DNA reads TGTGCCAGCAAAAGGGATCCTACTAGCCGAGGCTACACCTTC. Protein sequence: CASKRDPTSRGYTF.

This clone was observed a few times. The chain recombines TRBV15 with TRBJ2-7; D may be TRBD1 (6 bases). There are 15 residues in the CDR3. V lost 1 base and J lost 7, with 17 bases in between. Looked up from germline, CDR1 is LNHNV and CDR2 is YYDKDF (reference sequence). In nucleotides, the CDR3 is TGTGCCACCAGCAGAGGCATTGACAGGTCGGGGGAGCAGTACTTC. This codes for CATSRGIDRSGEQYF.

The V gene is TRBV5-4, the J gene TRBJ2-3, with 8 bases fitting TRBD2. CDR1 and CDR2 (germline): SGHNT, YYREEE (reference sequence). The V and J ends lost 3 bases and 4 bases, in that order; junction bases with no gene match: 7. The CDR3 totals 15 residues. The CDR3 DNA reads TGTGCCAGCAGCTCGGGACTAGTTAACCCAGATACGCAGTATTTT. It codes for CASSSGLVNPDTQYF.

This clone was counted a single time. The CDR3 DNA follows: TGTGCCAGCAGTTTCCTTAATGAGCAGTTCTTC. As protein: CASSFLNEQFF. The chain recombines TRBV28 with TRBJ2-1; the D is unclear. The CDR3 consists of 11 residues. CDR1 and CDR2 (germline): MDHEN, SYDVKM. The ends were cut back, 3 bases at V and 7 bases at J, with 4 bases in the middle.

The chain is built from TRBV11-2 and TRBJ2-3; 7 bases line up with TRBD1. J lost 6 bases, V lost 2 bases, and 11 bases had no gene match. Germline-derived CDR1 and CDR2 are SGHAT and FQNNGV. This CDR3 is 16 amino acids long. The CDR3 loop reads CASSLRAGGNFDTQYF. DNA for the CDR3: TGTGCCAGCAGCTTAAGGGCAGGGGGTAATTTTGATACGCAGTATTTT. Full variable domain (missing parts from reference TRBV11-2 and TRBJ2-3): EAGVAQSPRYKIIEKRQSVAFWCNPISGHATLYWYQQILGQGPKLLIQFQNNGVVDDSQLPKDRFSAERLKGVDSTLKIQPAKLEDSAVYLCASSLRAGGNFDTQYFGPGTRLTVL.

This chain connects TRBV15 to TRBJ2-7; TRBD1 matches at 9 bases. The CDR3 loop spans 15 amino acids. Germline V gene data show CDR1 as LNHNV and CDR2 as YYDKDF (reference sequence). Trimming took 1 base from V and 6 from J; bases not matched to a gene: 7. This CDR3 reads CATSRVGTGRGEQYF. In nucleotides, the CDR3 is TGTGCCACCAGCAGAGTAGGGACAGGGAGAGGCGAGCAGTACTTC. The full variable domain, rest sourced from reference TRBV15 and TRBJ2-7, is DAMVIQNPRYQVTQFGKPVTLSCSQTLNHNVMYWYQQKSSQAPKLLFHYYDKDFNNEADTPDNFQSRRPNTSFCFLDIRSPGLGDTAMYLCATSRVGTGRGEQYFGPGTRLTVT.

This clone was counted once. V and J are TRBV18 and TRBJ1-1; D is possibly TRBD1 (6 bases). This CDR3 is 14 amino acids long. Germline V gene data show CDR1 as KGHSH and CDR2 as LQKENI. Between the trimmed V and J ends, which lost 6 bases and 1 base, there was a span of 12 bases. The CDR3 sequence is CASSPRQENTEAFF. In DNA, the CDR3 is TGTGCCAGCTCCCCGAGACAGGAGAACACTGAAGCTTTCTTT.

This clone was picked up a small number of times. This sequence joins TRBV4-1 and TRBJ1-1; D unclear. V lost 0 bases and J 7 bases, leaving 15 bases between the germline ends. The CDR3 is 15 residues long. Looked up from germline, CDR1 is MGHRA and CDR2 is YSYEKL. The CDR3 is CASSQDFLLAVEAFF. Here the CDR3 DNA reads TGCGCCAGCAGCCAAGATTTCCTCTTGGCGGTTGAAGCTTTCTTT.

A word on this clone: One end of the junction is discordant with germline, which a read error may explain. This sequence joins TRBV5-1 and TRBJ2-7; 9 bases line up with TRBD1. The CDR3 extends over 13 amino acids. The germline gives CDR1 SGHRS, CDR2 YFSETQ. In DNA form, the CDR3 reads TGCGCCACCAGCCGGGACAGGGTCTACGAGCAGTACTTC. Translation gives CATSRDRVYEQYF.